This entry is about one T cell receptor (beta chain). Its antigen is as yet unknown. Method: immunoSEQ multiplex PCR; TCRdb's copy keeps in-frame clones and lacks some. The table records 150,000 to 200,000 clones, roughly 94% of them present only once. These data belong to a study of T cell responses to AZD1222 COVID-19 vaccine. Recipients boosted at about 4 weeks or about 12 weeks are pooled. Findings and caveats of the study: Among those given AZD1222, only six were seropositive at baseline. The donors showed a predominance of white British ancestry and of females, with possible underestimation of clonal diversity.

Trimming removed 1 base at V and 0 bases at J, with 9 bases between. Germline V gene data show CDR1 as SNHLY and CDR2 as FYNNEI. This CDR3 contains 15 residues. The TCR comes from an adult who received the AZD1222 COVID-19 vaccine. The sequences come from peripheral blood, collected 28 days after the second AZD1222 dose. The gene calls are TRBV2 and TRBJ1-2; perhaps TRBD1 as D (6 bases). DNA for the CDR3: TGTGCCAGCAGTGAAGTCAGGGGCACTAACTATGGCTACACCTTC. Its translation: CASSEVRGTNYGYTF.